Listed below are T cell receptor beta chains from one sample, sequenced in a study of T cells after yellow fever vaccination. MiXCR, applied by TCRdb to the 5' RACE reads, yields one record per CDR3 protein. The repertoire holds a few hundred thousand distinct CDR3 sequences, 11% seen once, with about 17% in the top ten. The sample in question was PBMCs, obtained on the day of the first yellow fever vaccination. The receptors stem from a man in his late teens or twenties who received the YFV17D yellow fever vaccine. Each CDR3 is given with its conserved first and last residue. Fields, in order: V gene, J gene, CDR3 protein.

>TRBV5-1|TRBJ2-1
CASSWTGGRNEQFF
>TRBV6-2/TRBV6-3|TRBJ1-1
CASSWMNTEAFF
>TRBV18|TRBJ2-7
CASSEVGGPTYEQYF
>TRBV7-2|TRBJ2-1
CASRGSSGSYNEQFF
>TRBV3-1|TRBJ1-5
CASSHSIDQPQHF
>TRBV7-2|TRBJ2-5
CASSFEAGGTQYF
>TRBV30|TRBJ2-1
CAWSVGQGKGNEQFF
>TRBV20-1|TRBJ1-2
CSARVPPDSGYGYTF
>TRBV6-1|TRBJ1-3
CASSTWASSSGNTIYF
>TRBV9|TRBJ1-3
CASSVTGAGNTIYF
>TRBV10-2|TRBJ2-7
CASSGLAVVVFYEQYF
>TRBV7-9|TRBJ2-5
CASSFSSGQETQYF
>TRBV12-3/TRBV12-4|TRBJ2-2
CASSPRETGELFF
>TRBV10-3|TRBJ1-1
CAIRASDTEAFF
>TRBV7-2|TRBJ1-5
CASSIQNQPQHF
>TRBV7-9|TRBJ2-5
CASSPTSGVQETQYF
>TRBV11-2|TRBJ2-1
CASSSKQGHGSYNEQFF
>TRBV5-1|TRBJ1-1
CASSLLTPNTEAFF
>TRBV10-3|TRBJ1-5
CAIKELEGPQHF
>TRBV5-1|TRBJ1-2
CASSLDREAGYTF
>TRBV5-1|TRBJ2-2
CASSSGQGPANTGELFF
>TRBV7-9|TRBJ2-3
CASSLVTLASDTQYF
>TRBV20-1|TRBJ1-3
CSARVQGGGNTIYF
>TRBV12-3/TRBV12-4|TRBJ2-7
CASSLGTVEQYF
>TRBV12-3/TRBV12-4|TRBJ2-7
CASSPVRSYEQYF
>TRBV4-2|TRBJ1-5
CASSQVKHQPQHF
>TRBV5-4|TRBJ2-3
CASSYAAGGPDTQYF
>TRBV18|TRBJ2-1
CASSPPGSPIEQFF
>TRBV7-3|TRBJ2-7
CASSLGTGVGYEQYF
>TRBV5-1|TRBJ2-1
CASSLALLSYNEQFF
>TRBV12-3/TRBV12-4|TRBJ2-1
CASSPWAGGNEQFF
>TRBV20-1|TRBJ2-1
CSARRGLAGSNEQFF
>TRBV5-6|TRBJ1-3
CASSLTGSGNTIYF
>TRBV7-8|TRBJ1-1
CASSLAWGGTEAFF
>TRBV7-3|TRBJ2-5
CASSFREGETQYF
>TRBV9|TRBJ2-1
CASSVGLLEFGEQFF
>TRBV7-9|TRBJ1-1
CASSSRDAWGEAFF
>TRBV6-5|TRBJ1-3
CASSYSWEAGNTIYF
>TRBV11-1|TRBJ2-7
CASSALGYEQYF